Detailed here is one T cell receptor beta chain. Its antigen is still unknown. These data originate in a study of monozygotic twins with inflammatory bowel disease. With the 5' RACE reads reprocessed, TCRdb shows one record per CDR3 protein and no DNA. This specimen shows 400,000 or so distinct CDR3 sequences; the ten leading clones hold 2% to 3%. Study-wide points: The authors found no support for a single strong IBD-associated signal or clonotype.

The V gene's germline CDR1 is MNHNS and CDR2 SASEGT. CDR3 length equals 14 residues. The rearrangement links TRBV6-1 to TRBJ2-3; TCRdb selects TRBD1, and the lack of DNA leaves this call unchecked. Sequences were obtained from blood. This clonotype originated in a human donor with ulcerative colitis or Crohn's disease, or a healthy co-twin of an affected twin (not recorded which). CDR3 sequence reads: CASTPGPQGDTQYF.